The clone carrying this T cell receptor beta chain has just one count. Clones were sequenced by immunoSEQ multiplex PCR, and TCRdb holds only the in-frame ones, with some missing. The table has around 83,000 clones, more than 90% seen once; the top ten hold approximately 0.4%. The source of the sample is a study of technical replicates of blood from several donors. The CDR3 covers 12 residues. CDR1 is SGDLS, CDR2 YYNGEE, per germline. Trimming shortened V by 0 bases and J by 5 bases, and 5 bases separated the two germline ends. The clonotype originates from a human donor in good health. Some clones in this sample may be carry-over from other donors' samples. This sequence joins TRBV9 and TRBJ2-5; D is perhaps TRBD1 (5 bases). The sample was T cells isolated from PBMCs. The CDR3 region has the DNA TGTGCCAGCAGCGTAGGGGGCGAGACCCAGTACTTC. This gives the protein CASSVGGETQYF.